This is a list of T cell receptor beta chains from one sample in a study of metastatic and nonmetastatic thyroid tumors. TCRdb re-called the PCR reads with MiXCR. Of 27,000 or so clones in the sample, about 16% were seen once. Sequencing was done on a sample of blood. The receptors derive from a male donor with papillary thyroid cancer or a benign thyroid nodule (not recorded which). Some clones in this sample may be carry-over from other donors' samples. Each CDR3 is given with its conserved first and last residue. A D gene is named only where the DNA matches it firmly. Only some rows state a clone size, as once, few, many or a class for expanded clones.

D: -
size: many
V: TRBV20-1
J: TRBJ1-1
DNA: TGCAGTGCTAGATGGTATTACGAAGCTTTCTTT
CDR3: CSARWYYEAFF

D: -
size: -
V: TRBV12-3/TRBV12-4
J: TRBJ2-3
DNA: TGTGCCAGCACCCGAGGTGGCGTTAGCACAGATACGCAGTATTTT
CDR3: CASTRGGVSTDTQYF

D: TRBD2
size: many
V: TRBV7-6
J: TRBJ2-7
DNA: TGTGCCAGCAGCGCACTAGCGGACAAGCAGTACTTC
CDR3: CASSALADKQYF

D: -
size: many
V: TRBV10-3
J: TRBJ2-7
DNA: TGTGCCATCAGTGAAGACAGGCTCCGTCAGTACTTC
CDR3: CAISEDRLRQYF

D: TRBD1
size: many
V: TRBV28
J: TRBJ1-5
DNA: TGTGCCACCCGATTGGGACAGGGGTTCAATCAGCCCCAGCATTTT
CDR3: CATRLGQGFNQPQHF

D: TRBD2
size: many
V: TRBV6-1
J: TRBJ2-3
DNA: TGTGCCAGCAGCCAGGGACTAGCGGGCACAGATACGCAGTATTTT
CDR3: CASSQGLAGTDTQYF

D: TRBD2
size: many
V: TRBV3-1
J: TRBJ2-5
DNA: TGTGCCAGCAGCCAGGGGCTAATAGCGGGGAAAGAGACCCAGTACTTC
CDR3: CASSQGLIAGKETQYF

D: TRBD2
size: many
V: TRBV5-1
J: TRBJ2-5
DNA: TGCGCCAGCACGAATAGCGGGGGGCAAGAGACCCAGTACTTC
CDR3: CASTNSGGQETQYF

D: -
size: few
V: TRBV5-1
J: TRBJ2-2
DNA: TGCGCCAGCAGAGAGGGCCTGGTGTGGACAACCGGAACCTCGAACACCGGGGAGCTGTTTTTT
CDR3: CASREGLVWTTGTSNTGELFF

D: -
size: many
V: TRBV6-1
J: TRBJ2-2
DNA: TGTGCCAGCAGCCAAAATTACGGGGAGCTGTTTTTT
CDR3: CASSQNYGELFF

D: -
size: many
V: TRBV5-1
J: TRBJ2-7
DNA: TGCGCCAGCAGCGGGGACGGACAAACCGACGAGCAGTACTTC
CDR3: CASSGDGQTDEQYF

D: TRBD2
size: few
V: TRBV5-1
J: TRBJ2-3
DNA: TGCGCCAGCAGCTTGGGGACTAGCGGGGAGCAGTATTTT
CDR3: CASSLGTSGEQYF

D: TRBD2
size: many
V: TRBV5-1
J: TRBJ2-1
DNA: TGCGCCAGCAGTTCTGGGGGACTAGCAAGCAATGAGCAGTTCTTC
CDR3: CASSSGGLASNEQFF

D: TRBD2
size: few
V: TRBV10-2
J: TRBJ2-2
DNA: TGCGCCAGCAGTGAGTTTAGCGGGAGGGGCACCGGGGAGCTGTTTTTT
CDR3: CASSEFSGRGTGELFF

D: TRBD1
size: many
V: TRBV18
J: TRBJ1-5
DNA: TGTGCCAGCTCACCAAGGGACAGGATGAATCAGCCCCAGCATTTT
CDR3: CASSPRDRMNQPQHF

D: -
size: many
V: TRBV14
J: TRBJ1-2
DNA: TGTGCCAGCAGCCACCCCCCGGCAGACTTCTATGGCTACACCTTC
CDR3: CASSHPPADFYGYTF

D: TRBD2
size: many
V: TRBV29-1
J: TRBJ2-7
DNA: TGCAGCGTCACGACTAGCGGTCCCTACGAGCAGTACTTC
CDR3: CSVTTSGPYEQYF

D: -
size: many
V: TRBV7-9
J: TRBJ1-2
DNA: TGTGCCAGCAGCTTCGACGGATCGGGCTACACCTTC
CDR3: CASSFDGSGYTF

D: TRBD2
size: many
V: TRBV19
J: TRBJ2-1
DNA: TGTGCCAGTAGTACTCCGGGACTAGCGGGACCTAGGGGTCCCAATGAGCAGTTCTTC
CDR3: CASSTPGLAGPRGPNEQFF

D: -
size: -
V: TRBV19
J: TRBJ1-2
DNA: TGTGCCAGTAGTATAACGTATGGGTATGCCCCGTATGGCTACACCTTC
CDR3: CASSITYGYAPYGYTF

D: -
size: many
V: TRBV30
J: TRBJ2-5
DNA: TGTGCCTGGAGTGGGGGCGAGACCCAGTACTTC
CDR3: CAWSGGETQYF

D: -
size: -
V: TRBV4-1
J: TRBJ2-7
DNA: TGCGCCAGCAGCCAAGATATAACTAGCTCGTCCTACAATGAGCAGTACTTC
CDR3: CASSQDITSSSYNEQYF

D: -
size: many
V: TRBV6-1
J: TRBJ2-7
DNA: TGTGCCAGCAGGGGGCAGACCTACGAGCAGTACTTC
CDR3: CASRGQTYEQYF

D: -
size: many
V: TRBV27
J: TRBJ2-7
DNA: TGTGCCAGCAGTCCCAGACAGGCTACTTACGAGCAGTACTTC
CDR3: CASSPRQATYEQYF

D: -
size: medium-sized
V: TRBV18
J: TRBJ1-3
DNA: TGTGCCAGCTCGCCGGGGACATACGGAAACACCATATATTTT
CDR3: CASSPGTYGNTIYF

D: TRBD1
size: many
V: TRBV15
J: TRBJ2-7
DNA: TGTGCCACCAGCAGAGGGAGGGGACAGGGGGCCCGACCTACCACCTACGAGCAGTACTTC
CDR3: CATSRGRGQGARPTTYEQYF

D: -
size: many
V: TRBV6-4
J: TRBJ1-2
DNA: TGTGCCAGCAGTGACTCAGGAAACAGTGGCTACACCTTC
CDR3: CASSDSGNSGYTF

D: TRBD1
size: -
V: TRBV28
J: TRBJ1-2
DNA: TGTGCCAGCAGGGCGGCCGCGGGACAGAACTATGGCTACACCTTT
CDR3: CASRAAAGQNYGYTF

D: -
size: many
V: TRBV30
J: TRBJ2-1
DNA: TGTGCCTGGAGTGTCGTACCCAATGAGCAGTTCTTC
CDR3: CAWSVVPNEQFF

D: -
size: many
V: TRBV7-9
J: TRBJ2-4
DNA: TGTGCCAGCAGCTGGAGCAGGGGTGGCGGCAAAAACATTCAGTACTTC
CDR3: CASSWSRGGGKNIQYF

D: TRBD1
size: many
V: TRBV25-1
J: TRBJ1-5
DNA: TGTGCCAGCAGTCCGGTACAGGGGGCTGATCAGCCCCAGCATTTT
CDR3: CASSPVQGADQPQHF

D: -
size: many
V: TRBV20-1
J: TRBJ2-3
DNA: TGCAGTGCCGAAAACACAGCAGATACGCAGTATTTT
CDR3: CSAENTADTQYF

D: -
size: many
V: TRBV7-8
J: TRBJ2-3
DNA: TGTGCCAGCCAGAAGGAGGGTCGCACAGATACGCAGTATTTT
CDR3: CASQKEGRTDTQYF

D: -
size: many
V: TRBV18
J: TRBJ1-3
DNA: TGTGCCAGCTCACCACCTCCCGTCGGAGGAAACACCATATATTTT
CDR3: CASSPPPVGGNTIYF

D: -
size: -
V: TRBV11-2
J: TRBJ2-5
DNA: TGTGCCAGCAGCCAGACGGCTTACCAAGAGACCCAGTACTTC
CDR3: CASSQTAYQETQYF

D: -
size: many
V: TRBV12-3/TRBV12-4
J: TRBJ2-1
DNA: TGTGCCAGCAGTTTCGGGGAGTGGGATGAGCAGTTCTTC
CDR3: CASSFGEWDEQFF

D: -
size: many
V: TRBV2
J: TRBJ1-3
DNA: TGTGCCAGCAGTCTACCGTTCCCGTCTGGAAACACCATATATTTT
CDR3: CASSLPFPSGNTIYF

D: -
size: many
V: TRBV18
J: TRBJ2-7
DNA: TGTGCCAGCTCACCACAAACTGCTCCGACTGACGAGCAGTACTTC
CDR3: CASSPQTAPTDEQYF

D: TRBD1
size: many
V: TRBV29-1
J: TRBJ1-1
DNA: TGCAGCGTACTAAGGACAGGGGGATACACTGAAGCTTTCTTT
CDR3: CSVLRTGGYTEAFF